These 24 T cell receptor beta chains were sequenced from one sample in a study of cytomegalovirus exposure and HLA in healthy donors. Profiling relied on immunoSEQ multiplex PCR, and the TCRdb table lists in-frame clones only, not all of them. The sample includes hundreds of thousands of clones, about nine tenths of them seen just once. Sequenced: PBMCs. The receptors were gathered from a woman aged 18-35 years in good health and CMV-seronegative.

The chain employs TRBV30 and TRBJ2-7, with 7 bases identical to TRBD2. There are 13 residues in the CDR3. The V and J ends lost 3 bases and 4 bases, in that order; junction bases with no gene match: 6. The V gene's germline CDR1 is GTSNPN and CDR2 SVGIG (reference sequence). The CDR3 reads CAWRERDKYEQYF. CDR3 nucleotide sequence: TGTGCCTGGAGGGAGCGGGATAAGTACGAGCAGTACTTC.

This sequence joins TRBV6-1 and TRBJ1-1; no clear D. The CDR3 has 14 amino acids. Germline values: CDR1 MNHNS, CDR2 SASEGT. Deletions cut 10 bases from V and 0 bases from J, with 15 bases between. The DNA of the CDR3 is TGTGCCATCAAACGGGGAGGGATGAACACTGAAGCTTTCTTT. Translated, it gives CAIKRGGMNTEAFF.

V usage is TRBV30 and J usage is TRBJ2-3, with 8 bases fitting TRBD2. Germline V gives CDR1 GTSNPN, CDR2 SVGIG (reference sequence). This CDR3 contains 15 residues. V shed 2 bases, J shed 8 bases, and the junction held 12 bases outside the gene matches. The CDR3 region has the DNA TGTGCCTGGAGTCACCCGGGGGGGGCCTTGGGTACGCAGTATTTT. This gives the protein CAWSHPGGALGTQYF.

The CDR3 nucleotides are TGTGCCACCCCCAGTACCCACTACGAGCAGTACTTC. The encoded protein is CATPSTHYEQYF. V usage is TRBV6-5 and J usage is TRBJ2-7; D not certain. Germline lookup yields CDR1 MNHEY and CDR2 SVGAGI. V shed 10 bases and J shed 3 bases, with 13 bases lying between them. The CDR3 length is 12 residues.

The chain combines TRBV6-5 with TRBJ2-7; 15 bases match TRBD2. Losses at the gene ends were 4 bases for V and 11 bases for J; bases not matched to a gene: 3. Germline loops: CDR1 MNHEY, CDR2 SVGAGI. The CDR3 covers 13 residues. The CDR3 coding sequence is TGTGCCAGCAGTTGGACTAGCGGGGGGGCGAAGTACTTC. Protein: CASSWTSGGAKYF.

The chain recombines TRBV19 with TRBJ2-6, with D possibly matching TRBD1 (5 bases). The germline CDR1 and CDR2 sequences are LNHDA and SQIVND (reference sequence). V gave up 2 bases and J gave up 2 bases, with 10 bases separating them. The length of the CDR3 is 16 residues. CDR3 in DNA: TGTGCCAGTAGTATACAGGGTGCAGCTGGGGCCAACGTCCTGACTTTC. Its protein product is CASSIQGAAGANVLTF.

The rearrangement uses TRBV11-3 and TRBJ1-5; maybe TRBD1 (6 bases). The CDR3 covers 13 residues. Germline V lookup: CDR1 SGHNT, CDR2 YENEEA. Trimming pared 6 bases from V and 4 bases from J, leaving 10 bases between. CDR3 amino acids: CASSRGGNQPQHF. CDR3 sequence (DNA): TGTGCCAGCAGTAGGGGGGGTAATCAGCCCCAGCATTTT.

The V call is TRBV28, the J call TRBJ1-2, with 8 bases aligning to TRBD1. Unmatched junction bases numbered 6, after V lost 10 bases and J lost 5 bases. Germline values: CDR1 MDHEN, CDR2 SYDVKM. The CDR3 is made up of 12 amino acids. CDR3 amino acids: CANQDRGYGYTF. The DNA of the CDR3 is TGTGCCAACCAAGACAGGGGTTATGGCTACACCTTC.

The V call is TRBV25-1, the J call TRBJ2-7; D is ambiguous. Germline V gene lookup returns CDR1 MGHDK and CDR2 SYGVNS. Trimming took 7 bases from V and 6 from J, leaving 16 bases between them. The CDR3 runs to 13 residues. This CDR3 reads CASTTAVSGEQYF. For the CDR3, the DNA is TGTGCCAGCACCACGGCCGTTTCGGGCGAGCAGTACTTC.

The chain combines TRBV4-1 with TRBJ2-7; 9 bases are shared with TRBD2. CDR3 size: 14 residues. With V trimmed by 3 bases and J by 3 bases, 3 bases remained unmatched. The germline CDR1 and CDR2 sequences are MGHRA and YSYEKL. CDR3: CASSHASGNYEQYF. The DNA of the CDR3 is TGCGCCAGCAGCCACGCTAGCGGGAACTACGAGCAGTACTTC.

The V and J genes are TRBV2 and TRBJ2-3; D unresolved. V lost 8 bases and J lost 0, with 15 bases in between. Germline V CDR1 and CDR2: SNHLY, FYNNEI. The CDR3 contains 15 residues. In DNA, the CDR3 is TGTGCCAGCCATGAACAGAAACCTAGCACAGATACGCAGTATTTT. Translation gives CASHEQKPSTDTQYF.

The chain links TRBV30 to TRBJ2-3; 8 positions match TRBD2. J was trimmed by 2 bases and V by 1 base; bases with no gene match: 5. Germline CDR1 is GTSNPN and CDR2 is SVGIG (reference sequence). This CDR3 region has 15 residues. CDR3 bases: TGTGCCTGGAGTGGTTCGGGAGGGATCACAGATACGCAGTATTTT. It is translated as CAWSGSGGITDTQYF.

V and J are TRBV6-6 and TRBJ2-1, with 7 nucleotides matching TRBD1. The CDR3 has 14 residues. V lost 5 bases to trimming and J lost 5 bases; unmatched junction nucleotides: 6. Germline CDR1 and CDR2: MNHNY and SVGAGI (reference sequence). The CDR3 nucleotides read TGTGCCAGCAGTGTAGACAGGGCCCACAATGAGCAGTTCTTC. This translates into CASSVDRAHNEQFF.

This rearrangement joins TRBV5-4 to TRBJ1-2, with 9 nucleotides matching TRBD1. This CDR3 has 15 amino acids. The V gene end was trimmed by 4 bases and the J gene end by 5 bases; junction bases not matched to a gene: 9. CDR1 and CDR2 from the germline V gene are SGHNT and YYREEE (reference sequence). The CDR3 spells CASSARDRVGYGYTF. The CDR3 bases are TGTGCCAGCAGCGCCCGGGACAGGGTAGGGTATGGCTACACCTTC.

The chain couples TRBV7-6 to TRBJ2-3, with TRBD1 matching over 9 bases. CDR3 size: 16 residues. Losses at the gene ends were 5 bases for V and 0 bases for J; bases not matched to a gene: 6. Per germline, CDR1 SGHVS and CDR2 FNYEAQ. The CDR3, as DNA: TGTGCCAGCAGCCGGACAGGGGCCTATAGCACAGATACGCAGTATTTT. Amino acid sequence: CASSRTGAYSTDTQYF. Full variable domain (rest looked up from reference TRBV7-6 and TRBJ2-3): GAGVSQSPRYKVTKRGQDVALRCDPISGHVSLYWYRQALGQGPEFLTYFNYEAQQDKSGLPNDRFSAERPEGSISTLTIQRTEQRDSAMYRCASSRTGAYSTDTQYFGPGTRLTVL.

The chain employs TRBV9 and TRBJ2-3; possible D gene TRBD2, 6 bases. CDR1 and CDR2 from the germline V gene are SGDLS and YYNGEE. The CDR3 totals 15 residues. Trimming pared 0 bases from V and 2 bases from J, leaving 10 bases between. CDR3 residues: CASSVGSGPTDTQYF. CDR3 DNA sequence: TGTGCCAGCAGCGTAGGAAGCGGGCCCACAGATACGCAGTATTTT.

This chain uses TRBV4-2 with TRBJ1-2; possibly TRBD1 for D (6 bases). The CDR3 contains 17 residues. CDR1 LGHNA and CDR2 YNFKEQ come from the germline V gene. Trimming pared 6 bases from V and 6 bases from J, leaving 26 bases between. This CDR3 is CASSPHDLSGALHGYTF. The CDR3 DNA follows: TGTGCCAGCAGTCCACATGACCTTTCAGGGGCCCTCCATGGCTACACCTTC.

The chain carries TRBV19 and TRBJ1-1, with D perhaps TRBD1 (5 bases). The germline gives CDR1 LNHDA, CDR2 SQIVND (reference sequence). Trimming cost V 6 bases and J 8 bases, with 19 bases left between them. This CDR3 spans 14 amino acids. CDR3 nucleotide sequence: TGTGCCAGTAGCCCCAGGGAAGGGTTTGAGGAAGCTTTCTTT. It encodes CASSPREGFEEAFF.

The genes are TRBV27 and TRBJ2-3; tentative D call: TRBD1 (5 bases). The V and J ends lost 0 bases and 8 bases respectively, with 9 bases between them. Germline-derived CDR1 and CDR2 are MNHEY and SMNVEV (reference sequence). CDR3 size: 13 residues. CDR3 amino acids: CASSLSWQGTQYF. The CDR3 DNA reads as TGTGCCAGCAGTTTATCATGGCAGGGTACGCAGTATTTT.

This chain uses TRBV7-9 with TRBJ2-7, with TRBD1 matching over 7 bases. V dropped 3 bases and J dropped 5; count of bases not matched to a gene: 13. The CDR3 sequence is 16 residues long. Germline loops: CDR1 SEHNR, CDR2 FQNEAQ (reference sequence). The DNA of the CDR3 is TGTGCCAGCAGCTTTCTGACAGGGACAAAAGAAGACGAGCAGTACTTC. It translates to CASSFLTGTKEDEQYF.

This chain joins TRBV27 and TRBJ2-7; tentative D call: TRBD2 (5 bases). Looked up from germline, CDR1 is MNHEY and CDR2 is SMNVEV (reference sequence). V gave up 5 bases and J gave up 2 bases, with 13 bases separating them. This CDR3 contains 14 residues. The CDR3 DNA follows: TGTGCCAGCAGTCTGGGCGGGTCTGCCTACGAGCAGTACTTC. This sequence encodes CASSLGGSAYEQYF.

CDR3 residues: CASSQDVGTSGIVAKNIQYF. CDR3 nucleotide sequence: TGCGCCAGCAGCCAAGATGTGGGGACTAGCGGGATTGTAGCCAAAAACATTCAGTACTTC. The genes are TRBV4-1 and TRBJ2-4; 13 positions agree with TRBD2. The CDR3 loop spans 20 amino acids. Losses at the gene ends were 0 bases for V and 0 bases for J; bases not matched to a gene: 8. From germline, CDR1 is MGHRA and CDR2 YSYEKL.

The chain recombines TRBV27 with TRBJ1-2; D perhaps matches TRBD1 (6 bases). Germline V CDR1 and CDR2: MNHEY, SMNVEV (reference sequence). The germline V and J ends were trimmed by 5 bases and 7 bases, with 14 bases remaining between them. The CDR3 length is 13 residues. In DNA, the CDR3 is TGTGCCAGCAGTCCAGACAACAGGGTTGGCTACACCTTC. Protein sequence: CASSPDNRVGYTF.

V and J are TRBV11-2 and TRBJ2-7; possible D gene TRBD2, 6 bases. CDR1 and CDR2 from the germline V gene are SGHAT and FQNNGV. This CDR3 comprises 15 residues. V was trimmed by 4 bases and J by 3 bases, leaving 16 bases between them. CDR3 coding DNA: TGTGCCAGCAGCTATCCCCGGGGGTCCCTCTACGAGCAGTACTTC. This codes for CASSYPRGSLYEQYF.